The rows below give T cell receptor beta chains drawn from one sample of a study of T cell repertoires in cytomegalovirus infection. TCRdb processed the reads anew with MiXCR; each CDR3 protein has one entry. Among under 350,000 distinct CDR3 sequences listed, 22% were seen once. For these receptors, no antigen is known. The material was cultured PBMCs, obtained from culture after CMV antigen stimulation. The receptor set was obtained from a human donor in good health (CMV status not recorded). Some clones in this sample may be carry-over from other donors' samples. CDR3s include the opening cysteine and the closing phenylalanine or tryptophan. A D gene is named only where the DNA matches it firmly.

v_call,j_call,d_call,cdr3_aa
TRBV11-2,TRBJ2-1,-,CASSSIGYRSYNEQFF
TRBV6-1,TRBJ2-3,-,CASKAQPMADTQYF
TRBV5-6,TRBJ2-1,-,CASSGAWEGDEQFF
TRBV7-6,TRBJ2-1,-,CASSFRGSSYNEQFF
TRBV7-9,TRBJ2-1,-,CASSFLSNEQFF
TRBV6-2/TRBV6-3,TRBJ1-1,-,CASSYIGGTEAFF
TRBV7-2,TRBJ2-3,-,CASSFSPGTDTQYF
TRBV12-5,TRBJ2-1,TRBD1,CASGYRTGGWRERHNEQFF
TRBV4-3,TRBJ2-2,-,CASSPTPAGTNTGELFF
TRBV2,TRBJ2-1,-,CASSATMAVRNEQFF
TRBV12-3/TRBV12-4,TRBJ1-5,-,CASSPGRVSNQPQHF
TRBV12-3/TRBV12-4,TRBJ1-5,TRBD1,CASTLGTGWSNQPQHF
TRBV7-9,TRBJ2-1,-,CASSPNGTAYNEQFF
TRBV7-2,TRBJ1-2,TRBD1,CASSPSRGRVYGYTF
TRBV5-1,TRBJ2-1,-,CASSREGQPYNEQFF
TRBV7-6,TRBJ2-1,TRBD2,CASSQREGNEQFF
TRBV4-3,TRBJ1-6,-,CASSQRSSGDVGYSPLHF
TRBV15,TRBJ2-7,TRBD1,CATSTGQGYEQYF
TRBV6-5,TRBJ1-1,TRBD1,CASRGQGVTEAFF
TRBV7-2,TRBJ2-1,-,CASSFHGGYNEQFF
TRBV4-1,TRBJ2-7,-,CASSQDDGETYEQYF
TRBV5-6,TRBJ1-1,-,CASSLNAEAFF
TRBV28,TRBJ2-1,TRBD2,CASSATSGRGDNEQFF
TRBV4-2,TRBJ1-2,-,CASSPGGSAVYGYTF
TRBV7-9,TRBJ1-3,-,CASSPIGDTIYF
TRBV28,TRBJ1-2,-,CASSFDNNYGYTF
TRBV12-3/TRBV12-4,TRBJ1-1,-,CASSHLHLWNTEAFF
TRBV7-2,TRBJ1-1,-,CASSFGWGGEDTEAFF
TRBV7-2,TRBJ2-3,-,CASQRGRVGTDTQYF
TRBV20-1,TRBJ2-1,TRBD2,CSAERLAGGNEQFF
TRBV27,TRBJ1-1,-,CASSLLVSNTEAFF
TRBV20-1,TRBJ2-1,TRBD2,CSAIKAGVGHEQFF
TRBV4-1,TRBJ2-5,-,CASSHPPVGGETQYF
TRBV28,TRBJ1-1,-,CASSHRLGETEAFF
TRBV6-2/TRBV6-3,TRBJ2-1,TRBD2,CASTLRTSGYNEQFF
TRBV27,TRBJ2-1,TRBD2,CASTASGSDEQFF
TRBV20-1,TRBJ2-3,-,CSARISEADTQYF
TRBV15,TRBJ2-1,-,CATSRDRLHNEQFF
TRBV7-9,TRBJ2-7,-,CASSPLRGIGDEQYF
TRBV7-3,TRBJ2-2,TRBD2,CASSPGLAGVYTGELFF
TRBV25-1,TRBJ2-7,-,CASMGGEQYF
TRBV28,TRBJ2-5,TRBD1,CASSYTGGWRQETQYF
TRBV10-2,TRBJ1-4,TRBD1,CASSATGGEKLFF
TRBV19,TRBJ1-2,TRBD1,CASSIGRGQGITGYTF
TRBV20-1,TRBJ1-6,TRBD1,CSASRQGDSPLHF
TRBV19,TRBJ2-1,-,CASRVNDEQFF
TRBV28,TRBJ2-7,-,CASSFGTASYEQYF
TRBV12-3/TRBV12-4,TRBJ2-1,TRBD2,CASSPPGLAGSNEQFF
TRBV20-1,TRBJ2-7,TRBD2,CSACQAGGREQYF
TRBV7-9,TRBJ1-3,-,CASRRSSGNTIYF
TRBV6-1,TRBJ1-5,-,CASGEGSGQPQHF
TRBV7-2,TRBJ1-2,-,CASSLEGHGYTF
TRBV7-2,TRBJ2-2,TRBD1,CASSRTGPNTGELFF